Shown below are 11 T cell receptor beta chains from a single sample sequenced in a study of blood T cell repertoires in COVID-19 (dated by TCRdb to 2019 to 2021). Receptor amplification or capture employed the immunoSEQ multiplex PCR assay. Held by TCRdb, this immuneACCESS table contains in-frame sequences only and omits some clones. Under half of the omission traces to an unresolved V gene where checked; the cause of the rest is unknown. For this sample there are tens of thousands of clones; about nine tenths appear just once. The top ten hold roughly 1.2% of the sample. Material for sequencing was peripheral blood. Receptors originate from a human donor in a cohort sampled during active COVID-19.

The chain combines TRBV5-4 with TRBJ1-2; D uncertain. V lost 2 bases and J lost 4, with 9 bases in between. The germline gives CDR1 SGHNT, CDR2 YYREEE (reference sequence). CDR3 size: 13 residues. CDR3 region: CASSFTATYGYTF. The CDR3 region has the DNA TGTGCCAGCAGCTTTACAGCCACCTATGGCTACACCTTC.

CDR3 nucleotide sequence: TGTGCCACCAGCGTTTTAGAAGAAACAGATACGCAGTATTTT. Residues: CATSVLEETDTQYF. The rearrangement links TRBV15 to TRBJ2-3; D unresolved. The CDR3 sequence is 14 residues long. The germline gives CDR1 LNHNV, CDR2 YYDKDF (reference sequence). V gave up 5 bases and J gave up 3 bases, with 12 bases separating them. The full variable domain, completed using reference TRBV15 and TRBJ2-3, is DAMVIQNPRYQVTQFGKPVTLSCSQTLNHNVMYWYQQKSSQAPKLLFHYYDKDFNNEADTPDNFQSRRPNTSFCFLDIRSPGLGDTAMYLCATSVLEETDTQYFGPGTRLTVL.

Only one count was recorded for this clone. This rearrangement joins TRBV5-5 to TRBJ2-5, with D possibly TRBD1 on 6 matching bases. CDR1 SGHKS and CDR2 YYEKEE come from the germline V gene (reference sequence). The CDR3 is made up of 15 amino acids. V lost 4 bases, J lost 2 bases, and 15 bases lay in between. In DNA form, the CDR3 reads TGTGCCAGCAGCCACACCACAGGGCTGCAAGAGACCCAGTACTTC. Translation gives CASSHTTGLQETQYF.

The chain recombines TRBV6-2 or TRBV6-3 with TRBJ2-5, with D perhaps TRBD2 (6 bases). The V end lost 4 bases, the J end lost 2 bases, and 14 bases lay between the germline ends. This CDR3 has 15 amino acids. The germline gives CDR1 MNHEY, CDR2 SVGEGT. The CDR3 DNA reads as TGTGCCAGCAGTTCACTGGGGGGAAGACAAGAGACCCAGTACTTC. Protein sequence: CASSSLGGRQETQYF.

The chain employs TRBV7-8 and TRBJ2-3; tentative D call: TRBD1 (6 bases). The CDR3 length is 15 residues. Trimming stripped 5 bases from V and 4 bases from J, with 16 bases between. Germline loops: CDR1 SGHVS, CDR2 FQNEAQ. The CDR3 coding sequence is TGTGCCAGCAGCAGGACACAGGGCGGCCCAGATACGCAGTATTTT. Amino acids: CASSRTQGGPDTQYF. The full variable domain, rest sourced from reference TRBV7-8 and TRBJ2-3, is GAGVSQSPRYKVAKRGQDVALRCDPISGHVSLFWYQQALGQGPEFLTYFQNEAQLDKSGLPSDRFFAERPEGSVSTLKIQRTQQEDSAVYLCASSRTQGGPDTQYFGPGTRLTVL.

As to this clone: One end of the junction varies from germline; a read error may be responsible. The chain couples TRBV19 to TRBJ2-1; the match to TRBD2 covers 11 bases. CDR1 is LNHDA, CDR2 SQIVND, per germline (reference sequence). The CDR3 is 12 residues long. CDR3 sequence (DNA): TGTGCCGGTAGCGGGAGGGGAGGTGAGCAGTTCTTC. Its translation is CAGSGRGGEQFF.

The chain uses TRBV28 and TRBJ2-7, with 8 bases lining up with TRBD1. This CDR3 region has 13 residues. J lost 3 bases, V lost 5 bases, and 3 bases had no gene match. Looked up from germline, CDR1 is MDHEN and CDR2 is SYDVKM. The CDR3 region has the DNA TGTGCCAGCAGTCTTGGACAGGGCTACGAGCAGTACTTC. Its translation is CASSLGQGYEQYF.

The CDR3 bases are TGTGCCAGCAGTGAAGCATGGGACAGGGGAATAGAGACCCAGTACTTC. Encoded protein: CASSEAWDRGIETQYF. The V call is TRBV2, the J call TRBJ2-5, with 10 bases matching TRBD1. J was trimmed by 4 bases and V by 0 bases; bases with no gene match: 5. The germline V gene encodes CDR1 SNHLY and CDR2 FYNNEI. The CDR3 has 16 amino acids.

The chain combines TRBV30 with TRBJ2-7; tentatively, D is TRBD1 (6 bases). Trimming pared 3 bases from V and 7 bases from J, leaving 13 bases between. Germline V CDR1 and CDR2: GTSNPN, SVGIG (reference sequence). The CDR3 is made up of 12 amino acids. In DNA form, the CDR3 reads TGTGCCTGGAGCCTTACAGGGAATGAGCAGTACTTC. Protein: CAWSLTGNEQYF.

The rearrangement joins TRBV28 to TRBJ2-5, with a weak D call TRBD2 (5 bases). This CDR3 has 13 amino acids. V lost 6 bases, J lost 5 bases, and 13 bases lay in between. Germline V CDR1 and CDR2: MDHEN, SYDVKM. The CDR3 DNA sequence: TGTGCCAGCAGCGGTGGAGGAAGGGAGACCCAGTACTTC. Protein: CASSGGGRETQYF.

The chain has TRBV7-6 and TRBJ1-3, with 8 bases that match TRBD1. The CDR3 covers 17 residues. The V gene's germline CDR1 is SGHVS and CDR2 FNYEAQ. J gave up 4 bases and V 4 bases, and 12 bases lay outside the gene matches. CDR3 in amino acids: CASSSFSTGAMGNTIYF. As DNA, the CDR3 is TGTGCCAGCAGCTCTTTTTCGACAGGGGCAATGGGAAACACCATATATTTT.